A single sample is the source of the 7 T cell receptor beta chains below, sequenced in a study of shared clonotypes between healthy human individuals. Measured with immunoSEQ multiplex PCR; TCRdb has only the in-frame clones, and not every one. The table shows roughly 1,600,000 clones, with 98% occurring only once. The source material was naive CD4+ T cells sorted from blood. Subset specified: CD45RA+ positively selected. These receptors all come from a man younger than 40 in good health.

The chain carries TRBV6-1 and TRBJ2-7, with D possibly matching TRBD2 (7 bases). CDR3 length: 14 amino acids. Trimming stripped 7 bases from V and 6 bases from J, with 19 bases between. The germline V gene encodes CDR1 MNHNS and CDR2 SASEGT. The CDR3 DNA reads as TGTGCCAGCATCAGGGGAGGGACGGGTGGCGAGCAGTACTTC. Protein product: CASIRGGTGGEQYF.

The chain's CDR3 is CASSKTQALGQGEVRGTDTQYF. DNA for the CDR3: TGTGCCAGCAGCAAAACACAAGCGCTCGGACAGGGGGAGGTTCGGGGCACAGATACGCAGTATTTT. This sequence joins TRBV21-1 and TRBJ2-3; the table names TRBD1, a call not compared with the DNA. TRBV21-1 is tagged as a pseudogene. This CDR3 is 22 amino acids long.

The CDR3 is CASSDGGLNQPQHF. The DNA of the CDR3 is TGCGCCAGCAGTGATGGGGGTTTGAATCAGCCCCAGCATTTT. This chain joins TRBV10-1 and TRBJ1-5; TRBD1 is a possible D gene (5 bases). Trimming pared 3 bases from V and 4 bases from J, leaving 10 bases between. CDR3 length: 14 amino acids. The V gene's germline CDR1 is WNHNN and CDR2 SYGVQD (reference sequence).

The V and J genes are TRBV5-1 and TRBJ1-1, with TRBD1 as a possible D gene (5 bases). Deletions cut 4 bases from V and 0 bases from J, with 19 bases between. CDR1 is SGHRS, CDR2 YFSETQ, per germline. This CDR3 has 17 amino acids. The CDR3 here is CASSRDGAARMNTEAFF. As DNA, the CDR3 is TGCGCCAGCAGCAGGGACGGGGCGGCTCGAATGAACACTGAAGCTTTCTTT. The full variable domain, rest sourced from reference TRBV5-1 and TRBJ1-1, is KAGVTQTPRYLIKTRGQQVTLSCSPISGHRSVSWYQQTPGQGLQFLFEYFSETQRNKGNFPGRFSGRQFSNSRSEMNVSTLELGDSALYLCASSRDGAARMNTEAFFGQGTRLTVV.

This clone came up once. The chain carries TRBV29-1 and TRBJ1-2; possibly TRBD1 for D (5 bases). Germline lookup yields CDR1 SQVTM and CDR2 ANQGSEA. V was trimmed by 7 bases and J by 5 bases, leaving 14 bases between them. The CDR3 extends over 12 amino acids. The CDR3 sequence is CSAGTETYGYTF. The CDR3 bases are TGCAGCGCTGGGACCGAGACTTATGGCTACACCTTC.

This clone was picked up one time. The V and J genes are TRBV5-1 and TRBJ1-3; tentative D call: TRBD1 (5 bases). Germline-derived CDR1 and CDR2 are SGHRS and YFSETQ. This CDR3 is 17 amino acids long. V gave up 4 bases and J gave up 0 bases, with 17 bases separating them. The CDR3: CASSDYPGSSSGNTIYF. The CDR3 DNA follows: TGCGCCAGCAGCGATTATCCAGGGAGTAGCTCTGGAAACACCATATATTTT. The whole variable domain, remainder taken from reference TRBV5-1 and TRBJ1-3, is KAGVTQTPRYLIKTRGQQVTLSCSPISGHRSVSWYQQTPGQGLQFLFEYFSETQRNKGNFPGRFSGRQFSNSRSEMNVSTLELGDSALYLCASSDYPGSSSGNTIYFGEGSWLTVV.

The chain employs TRBV5-4 and TRBJ1-2; the D gene is possibly TRBD1 (5 bases). This CDR3 comprises 16 residues. The germline V and J ends were trimmed by 0 bases and 8 bases, with 20 bases remaining between them. Germline assignment: CDR1 SGHNT and CDR2 YYREEE (reference sequence). DNA of the CDR3: TGTGCCAGCAGCTTGGGGGGGATAAGTCCTAGAGAGGGCTACACCTTC. This sequence encodes CASSLGGISPREGYTF. The full variable domain, with the rest looked up from reference TRBV5-4 and TRBJ1-2, is ETGVTQSPTHLIKTRGQQVTLRCSSQSGHNTVSWYQQALGQGPQFIFQYYREEENGRGNFPPRFSGLQFPNYSSELNVNALELDDSALYLCASSLGGISPREGYTFGSGTRLTVV.